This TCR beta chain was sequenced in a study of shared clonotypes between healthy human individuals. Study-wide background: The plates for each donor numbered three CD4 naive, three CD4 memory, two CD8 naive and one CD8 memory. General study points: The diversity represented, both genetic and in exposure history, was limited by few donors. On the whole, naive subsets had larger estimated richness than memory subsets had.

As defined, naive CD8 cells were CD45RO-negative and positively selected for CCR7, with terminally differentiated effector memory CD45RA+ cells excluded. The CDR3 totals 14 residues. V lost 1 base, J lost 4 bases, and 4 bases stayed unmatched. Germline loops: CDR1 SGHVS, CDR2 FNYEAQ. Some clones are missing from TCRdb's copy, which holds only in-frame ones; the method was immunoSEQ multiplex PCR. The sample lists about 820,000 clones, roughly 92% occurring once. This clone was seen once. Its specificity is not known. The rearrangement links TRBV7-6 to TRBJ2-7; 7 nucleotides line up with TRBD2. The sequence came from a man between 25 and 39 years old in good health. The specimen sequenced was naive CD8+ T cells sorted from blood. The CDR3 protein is CASSLETSIYEQYF. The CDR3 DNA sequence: TGTGCCAGCAGCTTAGAGACTAGCATTTACGAGCAGTACTTC.